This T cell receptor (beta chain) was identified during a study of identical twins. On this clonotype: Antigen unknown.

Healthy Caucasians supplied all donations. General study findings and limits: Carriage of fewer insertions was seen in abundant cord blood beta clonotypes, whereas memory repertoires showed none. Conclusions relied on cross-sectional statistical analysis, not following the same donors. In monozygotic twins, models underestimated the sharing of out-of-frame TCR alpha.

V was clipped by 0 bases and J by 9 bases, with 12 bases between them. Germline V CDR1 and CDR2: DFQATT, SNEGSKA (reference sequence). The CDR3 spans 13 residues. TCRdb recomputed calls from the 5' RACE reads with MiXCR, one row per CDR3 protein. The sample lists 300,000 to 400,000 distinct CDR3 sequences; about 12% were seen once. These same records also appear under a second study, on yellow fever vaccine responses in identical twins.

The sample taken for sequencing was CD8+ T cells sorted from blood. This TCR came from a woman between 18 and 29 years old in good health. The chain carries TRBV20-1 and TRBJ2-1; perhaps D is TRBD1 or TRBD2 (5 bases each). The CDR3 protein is CSARDPRGTEQFF. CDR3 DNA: TGCAGTGCTAGAGACCCCCGAGGGACTGAGCAGTTCTTC.